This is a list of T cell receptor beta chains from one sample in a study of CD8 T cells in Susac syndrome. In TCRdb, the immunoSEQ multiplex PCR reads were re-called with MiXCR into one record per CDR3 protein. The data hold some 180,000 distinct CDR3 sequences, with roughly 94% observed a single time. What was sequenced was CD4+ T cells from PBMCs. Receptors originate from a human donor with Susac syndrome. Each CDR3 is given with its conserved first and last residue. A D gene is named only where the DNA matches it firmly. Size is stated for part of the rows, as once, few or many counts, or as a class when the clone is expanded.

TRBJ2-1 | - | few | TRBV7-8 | TGTGCCAGCAGCTCCCTCCGTGGCCGCACCTACAATGAGCAGTTCTTC | CASSSLRGRTYNEQFF
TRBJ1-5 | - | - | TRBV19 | TGTGCCAGTACCCAACTTCCCCAGCCCCAGCATTTT | CASTQLPQPQHF
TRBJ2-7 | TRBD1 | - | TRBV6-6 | TGTGCCAGCAGTTACCCTCCGGGACAGTCCTACGAGCAGTACTTC | CASSYPPGQSYEQYF
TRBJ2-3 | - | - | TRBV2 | TGTGCCAACGGTCAGGGAATTAGCACAGATACGCAGTATTTT | CANGQGISTDTQYF
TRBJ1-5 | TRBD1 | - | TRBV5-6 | TGTGCCAGCAGCTCGACAGGGGTGAGCAATCAGCCCCAGCATTTT | CASSSTGVSNQPQHF
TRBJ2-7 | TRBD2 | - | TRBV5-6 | TGTGCCAGCAGCTTGTATTTGCGGGAGGTAACCTACGAGCAGTACTTC | CASSLYLREVTYEQYF
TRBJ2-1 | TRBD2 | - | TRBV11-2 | TGTGCCAGCAGCTCAGGACTAGCGGGGCGGGTAGGTAATGAGCAGTTCTTC | CASSSGLAGRVGNEQFF
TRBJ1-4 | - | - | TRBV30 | TGTGCCTGGACTCACCGAGGGGGGGGTGACGAAAAACTGTTTTTT | CAWTHRGGGDEKLFF
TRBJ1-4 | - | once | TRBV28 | TGTGCCAGCAGTTTTATACTTCGGAGGGAACCAACTAATGAAAAACTGTTTTTT | CASSFILRREPTNEKLFF
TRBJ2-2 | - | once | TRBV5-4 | TGTGCCAGCAGCTTGGCTCGGGAAGACGAGGGGGAGCTGTTTTTT | CASSLAREDEGELFF
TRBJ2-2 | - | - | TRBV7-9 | TGTGCCAGCAGCTTGAACAGCGCGAACACCGGGGAGCTGTTTTTT | CASSLNSANTGELFF
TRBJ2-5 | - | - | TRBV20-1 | TGCAGTGCTAGACCCAACACAGGGTTCCAAGAGACCCAGTACTTC | CSARPNTGFQETQYF
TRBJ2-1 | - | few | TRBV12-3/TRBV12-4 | TGTGCCAGCAGCCAAAACAATGAGCAGTTCTTC | CASSQNNEQFF
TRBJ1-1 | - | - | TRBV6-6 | TGTGCCAGCAGTTTTCGAAACACTGAAGCTTTCTTT | CASSFRNTEAFF
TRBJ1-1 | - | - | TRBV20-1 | TGCAGTGCTAGAGATTGGGGGTCCCGAAACACTGAAGCTTTCTTT | CSARDWGSRNTEAFF
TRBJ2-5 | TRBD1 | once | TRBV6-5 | TGTGCCAGCAGCCGAGCAGGGGGCCGCGAGACCCAGTACTTC | CASSRAGGRETQYF
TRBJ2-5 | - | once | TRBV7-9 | TGTGCCAGCAGCCGACGGACTAATCGGGCCCAGTACTTC | CASSRRTNRAQYF
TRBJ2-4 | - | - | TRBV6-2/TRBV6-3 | TGTGCCACCGGACAGACCAAAAACATTCAGTACTTC | CATGQTKNIQYF
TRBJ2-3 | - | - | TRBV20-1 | TGCAGTGCTAGAGTCGACCCCGGCGGCACAGATACGCAGTATTTT | CSARVDPGGTDTQYF
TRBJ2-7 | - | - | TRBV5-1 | TGCGCCAGCAGCTTGGATCCGGGGAGCTCCTACGAGCAGTACTTC | CASSLDPGSSYEQYF
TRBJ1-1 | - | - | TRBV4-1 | TGCGCCAGCAGCCAAGTCTCCACCAGCATCACTGAAGCTTTCTTT | CASSQVSTSITEAFF
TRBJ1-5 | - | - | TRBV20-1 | TGCAGTGCTAGGGGACCGTACCGTCAGCCCCAGCATTTT | CSARGPYRQPQHF
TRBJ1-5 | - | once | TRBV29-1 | TGCAGCGTTTCGGACAGAAATCAGCCCCAGCATTTT | CSVSDRNQPQHF
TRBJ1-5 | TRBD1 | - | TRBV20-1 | TGCAGTGCTCGGGACAGGGGGGTTCAGCCCCAGCATTTT | CSARDRGVQPQHF
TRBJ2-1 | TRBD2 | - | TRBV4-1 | TGCGCCAGCAGCCAAGCCCTAGCGGGGGGATCGGGGAATGAGCAGTTCTTC | CASSQALAGGSGNEQFF
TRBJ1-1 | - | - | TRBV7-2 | TGTGCCAGCAGCTTACCTAGTGGAACTGAAGCTTTCTTT | CASSLPSGTEAFF
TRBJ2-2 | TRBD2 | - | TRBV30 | TGTGCCTGGCGACGGGGGGGCACCGGGGAGCTGTTTTTT | CAWRRGGTGELFF
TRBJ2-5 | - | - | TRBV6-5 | TGTGCCAGCAGTTACAGGGGGGCGGAAGAGACCCAGTACTTC | CASSYRGAEETQYF
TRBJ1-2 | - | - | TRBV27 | TGTGCCAGCAGTTCTACAGGGTTTAGCTATGGCTACACCTTC | CASSSTGFSYGYTF
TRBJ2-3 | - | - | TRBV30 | TGTGCCTGGAGTGTACTGGCGGGGAGCACAGATACGCAGTATTTT | CAWSVLAGSTDTQYF
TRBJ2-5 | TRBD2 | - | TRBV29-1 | TGCAGCACAGCCGGGACTAGCGGAGGAGAGACCCAGTACTTC | CSTAGTSGGETQYF
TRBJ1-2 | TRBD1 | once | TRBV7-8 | TGTGCCAGCTCCCGGTGGGGCAGGGGGCACTATGGCTACACCTTC | CASSRWGRGHYGYTF
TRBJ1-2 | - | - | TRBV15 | TGTGCCACCAGCAGAGCGTTAGGCAATGACTACACCTTC | CATSRALGNDYTF
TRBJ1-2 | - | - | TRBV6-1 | TGTGCCAGCAATACTTGGAGGCAGGGCTATGGCTACACCTTC | CASNTWRQGYGYTF
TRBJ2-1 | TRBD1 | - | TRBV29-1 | TGCAGCGTCAGGGGGCTTAACAATGAGCAGTTCTTC | CSVRGLNNEQFF
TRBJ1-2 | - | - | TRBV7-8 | TGTGCCAGCAGCCGGACACAGTCCCATGGCTACACCTTC | CASSRTQSHGYTF